These T cell receptor beta chains were read from a single sample in a study of blood T cell repertoires in COVID-19. The assay was immunoSEQ multiplex PCR, and TCRdb's table has in-frame clones only and misses some. The sample includes fewer than 120,000 clones, less than 75% seen only once; the top ten take over 6%. The material sequenced was peripheral blood. Every receptor here comes from a woman aged 60-75 years with acute or convalescent COVID-19. Each CDR3 is given with its conserved first and last residue. The D gene is left open where the match is weak. Clone size is stated in some rows and not others, as once, few, many or a class when expanded.

NA TRBJ1-6 TRBV18 TRBD1 CASSAGGEPYNSPLHF TGTGCCAGCTCAGCAGGGGGCGAGCCCTATAATTCACCCCTCCACTTT
NA TRBJ1-6 TRBV7-2 NA CASSLDRNANSPLHF TGTGCCAGCAGCTTAGACAGGAACGCTAATTCACCCCTCCACTTT
NA TRBJ1-1 TRBV30 TRBD1 CAWSATGVRAFF TGTGCCTGGAGTGCGACAGGGGTCCGAGCTTTCTTT
NA TRBJ2-7 TRBV6-5 TRBD1 CASSKDRGTYEQYF TGTGCCAGCAGTAAGGACAGGGGAACTTACGAGCAGTACTTC
NA TRBJ1-1 TRBV24-1 NA CATSDQTGRNTEAFF TGTGCCACCAGTGACCAGACAGGAAGGAACACTGAAGCTTTCTTT
once TRBJ2-7 TRBV30 TRBD1 CAWSEGTGAPYEQYF TGTGCCTGGAGTGAGGGGACAGGGGCCCCCTACGAGCAGTACTTC
NA TRBJ1-4 TRBV7-2 TRBD1 CASSRGQGLEKLFF TGTGCCAGCAGCCGCGGACAGGGGCTTGAAAAACTGTTTTTT
few TRBJ2-3 TRBV4-2 TRBD1 CASSQQPGGGQGKDTQYF TGTGCCAGCAGCCAACAACCTGGTGGGGGACAGGGTAAAGATACGCAGTATTTT
NA TRBJ1-6 TRBV5-1 NA CASSFHREGSPLHF TGCGCCAGCAGCTTCCACAGGGAGGGCTCACCCCTCCACTTT
NA TRBJ2-1 TRBV7-2 NA CASSRDNSYNEQFF TGTGCCAGCAGCCGGGACAACTCCTACAATGAGCAGTTCTTC
NA TRBJ1-5 TRBV19 NA CASSIRADQPQHF TGTGCCAGTAGTATCAGGGCTGATCAGCCCCAGCATTTT
few TRBJ2-7 TRBV6-1 NA CASSEFLGQDNYEQYF TGTGCCAGCAGTGAATTTTTGGGGCAAGATAACTACGAGCAGTACTTC
few TRBJ1-2 TRBV28 NA CAAGSEVGGYTF TGTGCCGCGGGTTCAGAGGTTGGGGGCTACACCTTC